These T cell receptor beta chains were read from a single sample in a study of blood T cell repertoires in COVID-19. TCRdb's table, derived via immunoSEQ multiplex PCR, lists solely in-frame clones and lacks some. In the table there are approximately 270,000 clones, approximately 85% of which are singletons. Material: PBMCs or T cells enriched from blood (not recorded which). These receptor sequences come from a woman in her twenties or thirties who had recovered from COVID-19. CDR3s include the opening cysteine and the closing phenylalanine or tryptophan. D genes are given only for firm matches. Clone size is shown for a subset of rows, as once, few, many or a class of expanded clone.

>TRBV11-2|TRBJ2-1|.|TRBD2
CASCTVGEGPYNEQFF
TGTGCCAGCTGCACAGTTGGGGAGGGGCCGTACAATGAGCAGTTCTTC
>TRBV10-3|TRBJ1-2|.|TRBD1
CAISDGRDSYGCTF
TGTGCCATCAGTGATGGGCGGGACAGTTATGGCTGCACCTTC
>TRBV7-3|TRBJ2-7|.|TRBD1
CASSLGTGGLSSYEQYF
TGTGCCAGCAGCTTAGGGACAGGGGGCCTAAGCTCCTACGAGCAGTACTTC
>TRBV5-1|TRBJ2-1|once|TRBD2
CASRTSGTGFAENEQFF
TGCGCCAGTCGAACTAGCGGGACTGGCTTCGCTGAGAATGAGCAGTTCTTC
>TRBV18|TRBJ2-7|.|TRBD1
CASSPPGDSLTYEQYF
TGTGCCAGCTCACCACCTGGGGACAGTCTAACCTACGAGCAGTACTTC
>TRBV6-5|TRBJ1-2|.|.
CASERQESNGYTF
TGTGCCAGCGAAAGACAGGAAAGTAATGGCTACACCTTC
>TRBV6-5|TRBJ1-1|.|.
CASREGFGNTEAFF
TGTGCCAGCAGGGAGGGTTTTGGGAACACTGAAGCTTTCTTT
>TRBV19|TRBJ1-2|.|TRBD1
CASSGQGANYGYTF
TGTGCCAGTAGTGGACAGGGGGCTAACTATGGCTACACCTTC
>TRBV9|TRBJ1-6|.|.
CASSPHEAAHNSPLHF
TGTGCCAGCAGCCCCCACGAGGCAGCTCATAATTCACCCCTCCACTTT
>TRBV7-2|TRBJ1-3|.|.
CASSRDSSSGNTIYF
TGTGCCAGCAGCCGCGACAGCAGCTCTGGAAACACCATATATTTT
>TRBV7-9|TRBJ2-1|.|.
CASSLPVRQTNNEQFF
TGTGCCAGCAGCTTACCCGTGAGACAGACAAACAATGAGCAGTTCTTC
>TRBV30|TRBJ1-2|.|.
CAWSVLGGVGGYTF
TGTGCCTGGAGTGTCCTGGGGGGAGTGGGTGGCTACACCTTC
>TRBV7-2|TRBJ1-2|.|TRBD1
CASREGGAGNYGYTF
TGTGCCAGCAGAGAAGGGGGCGCGGGAAACTATGGCTACACCTTC
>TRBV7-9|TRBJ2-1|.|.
CASSPLEAGRNEQFF
TGTGCCAGCAGCCCCCTCGAGGCGGGGAGGAATGAGCAGTTCTTC
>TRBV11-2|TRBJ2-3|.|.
CASSLDRYTDTQYF
TGTGCCAGCAGCTTAGACAGGTACACAGATACGCAGTATTTT
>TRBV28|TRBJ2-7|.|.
CASNSVAYEQYF
TGTGCCAGCAACTCGGTCGCCTACGAGCAGTACTTC
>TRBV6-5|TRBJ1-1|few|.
CASPPGRYTEAFF
TGTGCCAGCCCCCCAGGGCGGTACACTGAAGCTTTCTTT
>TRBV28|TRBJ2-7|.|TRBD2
CATTRIAGGLEQYF
TGTGCCACCACGAGGATAGCGGGGGGTCTCGAGCAGTACTTC
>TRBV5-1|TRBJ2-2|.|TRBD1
CATQTGDNTGELFF
TGCGCCACCCAGACAGGGGATAACACCGGGGAGCTGTTTTTT
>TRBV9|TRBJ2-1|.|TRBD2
CTSSVSGTSGANEQFF
TGTACCAGCAGCGTATCCGGGACTAGCGGAGCGAATGAGCAGTTCTTC
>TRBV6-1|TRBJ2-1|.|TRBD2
CASRTSGSYNEQFF
TGTGCCAGTCGGACTAGCGGGAGCTACAATGAGCAGTTCTTC
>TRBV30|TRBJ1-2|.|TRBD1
CAWSAPRQGNYGYTF
TGTGCCTGGAGTGCCCCGAGACAGGGAAACTATGGCTACACCTTC
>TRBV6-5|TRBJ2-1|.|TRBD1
CASSYAGQADEQFF
TGTGCCAGCAGTTACGCGGGACAGGCCGATGAGCAGTTCTTC
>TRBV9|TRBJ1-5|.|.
CASSPHREGQPQHF
TGTGCCAGCAGCCCACACAGGGAAGGTCAGCCCCAGCATTTT
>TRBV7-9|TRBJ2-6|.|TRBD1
CASSLGQSSSGANVLTF
TGTGCCAGCAGCTTGGGACAGTCAAGCTCTGGGGCCAACGTCCTGACTTTC
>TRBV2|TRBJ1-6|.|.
CASSRQAPLHF
TGTGCCAGCAGCCGACAGGCACCCCTCCACTTT
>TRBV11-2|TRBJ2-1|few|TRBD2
CASNLIAGYDNEQFF
TGTGCCAGCAACTTAATAGCGGGATACGACAATGAGCAGTTCTTC
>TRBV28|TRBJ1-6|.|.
CASSFGEGSPLHF
TGTGCCAGCAGTTTCGGGGAGGGTTCACCCCTCCACTTT
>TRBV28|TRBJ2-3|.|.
CASSFGTDSTDTQYF
TGTGCCAGCAGTTTCGGGACTGATAGCACAGATACGCAGTATTTT
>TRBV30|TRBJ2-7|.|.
CAWSVVGVEQYF
TGTGCCTGGAGTGTGGTAGGGGTTGAGCAGTACTTC
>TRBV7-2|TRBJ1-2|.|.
CASSLVGGVSNYGYTF
TGTGCCAGCAGCTTAGTGGGGGGGGTTTCCAACTATGGCTACACCTTC
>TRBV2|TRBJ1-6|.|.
CASSVPARVVSPLHF
TGTGCCAGCAGTGTCCCCGCGAGGGTTGTCTCACCCCTCCACTTT
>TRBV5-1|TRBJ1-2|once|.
CASSFQGHGYTF
TGCGCCAGCAGCTTCCAGGGGCATGGCTACACCTTC
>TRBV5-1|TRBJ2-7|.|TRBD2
CASSLPQGLAGLYEQYF
TGCGCCAGCAGCCTCCCCCAGGGCCTAGCGGGCCTCTACGAGCAGTACTTC
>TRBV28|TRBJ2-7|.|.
CASSLQAYEQYF
TGTGCCAGCAGTTTACAGGCTTACGAGCAGTACTTC
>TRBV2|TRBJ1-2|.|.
CASSEAWGGPKISYTF
TGTGCCAGCAGTGAAGCATGGGGGGGACCGAAGATCAGCTACACCTTC